The present T cell receptor beta chain was sequenced within a study of T cells in Graves' hyperthyroidism and ophthalmopathy. TCR beta CDR3 regions were amplified from RNA. HTBI primers drove first-round RT-PCR of the TCR CDR3. TCRdb called the multiplex PCR reads again in MiXCR, with one record for every CDR3 protein. The sample lists 500,000 to 600,000 distinct CDR3 sequences, approximately 44% occurring once. This TCR derives from an adult woman with Graves' disease, either hyperthyroidism or ophthalmopathy (not recorded which). The sample taken for sequencing was peripheral blood or thyroid tissue (not recorded which).

This CDR3 is CASSLIGGNQETQYF. Written as DNA, the CDR3 is TGTGCCAGCAGCTTAATAGGAGGGAACCAAGAGACCCAGTACTTC. The chain links TRBV7-8 to TRBJ2-5; tentative D call: TRBD2 (6 bases). This CDR3 is 15 amino acids long. Looked up from germline, CDR1 is SGHVS and CDR2 is FQNEAQ. V was pared by 2 bases and J by 0 bases, with 10 bases between.